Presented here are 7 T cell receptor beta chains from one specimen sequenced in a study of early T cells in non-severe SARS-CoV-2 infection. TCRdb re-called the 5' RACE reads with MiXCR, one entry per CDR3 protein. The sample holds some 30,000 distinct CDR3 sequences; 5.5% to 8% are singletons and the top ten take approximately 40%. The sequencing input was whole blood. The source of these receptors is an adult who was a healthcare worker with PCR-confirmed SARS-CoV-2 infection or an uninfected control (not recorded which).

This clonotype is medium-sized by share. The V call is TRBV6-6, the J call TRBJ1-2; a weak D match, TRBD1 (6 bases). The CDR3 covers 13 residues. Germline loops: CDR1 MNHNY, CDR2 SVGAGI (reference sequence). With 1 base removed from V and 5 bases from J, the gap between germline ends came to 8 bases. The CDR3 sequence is CASSYLGAYGYTF. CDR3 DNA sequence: TGTGCCAGCAGTTACTTGGGGGCTTATGGCTACACCTTC.

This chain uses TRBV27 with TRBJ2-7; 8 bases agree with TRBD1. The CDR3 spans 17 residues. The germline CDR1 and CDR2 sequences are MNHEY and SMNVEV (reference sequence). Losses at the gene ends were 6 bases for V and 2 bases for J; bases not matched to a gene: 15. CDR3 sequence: CASSPRGGTGGTYEQYF. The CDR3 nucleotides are TGTGCCAGCAGCCCCAGGGGTGGGACAGGTGGAACCTACGAGCAGTACTTC.

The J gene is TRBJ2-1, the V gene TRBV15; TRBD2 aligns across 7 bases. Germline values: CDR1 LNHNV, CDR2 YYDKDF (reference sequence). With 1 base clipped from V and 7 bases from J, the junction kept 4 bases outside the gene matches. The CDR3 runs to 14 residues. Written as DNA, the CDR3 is TGTGCCACCAGCAGAGGTAGCGGGCCAAATGAGCAGTTCTTC. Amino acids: CATSRGSGPNEQFF.

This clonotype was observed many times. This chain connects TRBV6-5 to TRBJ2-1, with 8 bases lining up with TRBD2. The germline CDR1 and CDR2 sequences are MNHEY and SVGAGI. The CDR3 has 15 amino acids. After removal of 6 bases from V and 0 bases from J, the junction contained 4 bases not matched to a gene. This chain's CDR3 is CASRKTSVSYNEQFF. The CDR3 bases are TGTGCCAGCAGAAAGACTAGCGTCTCCTACAATGAGCAGTTCTTC.

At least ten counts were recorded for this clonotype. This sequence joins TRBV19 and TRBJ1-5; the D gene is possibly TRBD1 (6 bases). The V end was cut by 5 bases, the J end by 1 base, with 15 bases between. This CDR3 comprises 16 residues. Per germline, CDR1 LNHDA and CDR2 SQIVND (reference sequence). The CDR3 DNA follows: TGTGCCAGTAGTGTGGACAGAGATCCAAGCAATCAGCCCCAGCATTTT. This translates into CASSVDRDPSNQPQHF.

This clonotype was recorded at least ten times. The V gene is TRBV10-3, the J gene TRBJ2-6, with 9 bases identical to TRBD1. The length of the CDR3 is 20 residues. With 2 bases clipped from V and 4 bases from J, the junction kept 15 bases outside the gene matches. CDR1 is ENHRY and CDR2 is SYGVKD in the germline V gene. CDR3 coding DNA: TGTGCCATCAGTGAGGCTTGGTTAGGGACAGGGACTACCGGGGCCAACGTCCTGACTTTC. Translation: CAISEAWLGTGTTGANVLTF.

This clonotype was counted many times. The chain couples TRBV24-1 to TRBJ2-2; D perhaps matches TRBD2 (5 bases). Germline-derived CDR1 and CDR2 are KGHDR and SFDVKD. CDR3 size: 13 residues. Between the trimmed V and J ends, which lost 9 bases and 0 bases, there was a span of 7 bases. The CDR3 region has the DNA TGTGCCACCGGACTTCCGAACACCGGGGAGCTGTTTTTT. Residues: CATGLPNTGELFF.